The 6 T cell receptor beta chains below all came from one sample that was sequenced in a study of cytomegalovirus exposure and HLA in healthy donors. Primers included in the PCR were 60 Vbeta and 13 Jbeta primers. Sequenced by immunoSEQ multiplex PCR; TCRdb stores in-frame clones only, minus some. Of roughly 86,000 clones listed, around three fifths were seen once; the top ten hold about 22%. Specimen: PBMCs. The source is a woman aged 50 to 60 in good health and CMV-seropositive.

In its sample, this clone was seen a few times. V is TRBV25-1 and J is TRBJ2-7; D possibly corresponds to TRBD1 (6 bases). The CDR3 consists of 13 residues. V was cut by 3 bases and J by 2 bases, with 8 bases left in between. Per germline, CDR1 MGHDK and CDR2 SYGVNS. The CDR3 sequence is CASSDGGTYEQYF. Written as DNA, the CDR3 is TGTGCCAGCAGTGATGGGGGCACCTACGAGCAGTACTTC.

V is TRBV6-5 and J is TRBJ1-1; D call uncertain. The V gene lost 6 bases and the J gene lost 0 bases, with 8 bases spanning the gap. From germline, CDR1 is MNHEY and CDR2 SVGAGI. The CDR3 is made up of 13 amino acids. The CDR3: CASRSTVNTEAFF. CDR3 nucleotides: TGTGCCAGCAGATCTACAGTGAACACTGAAGCTTTCTTT.

The gene calls are TRBV30 and TRBJ2-3; D gene ambiguous. The CDR3 is made up of 13 amino acids. Germline CDR1 GTSNPN, CDR2 SVGIG (reference sequence). The V gene lost 3 bases and the J gene lost 4 bases, with 11 bases spanning the gap. The CDR3 DNA reads TGTGCCTGGAGCGCCCGTCGGGCAGATACGCAGTATTTT. Amino acids: CAWSARRADTQYF.

To note about this clone: Other DNA variants within this sample encode the same CDR3. This chain connects TRBV27 to TRBJ1-5; no reliable D call. Looked up from germline, CDR1 is MNHEY and CDR2 is SMNVEV (reference sequence). Trimming left V 6 bases short and J 0 bases short, with 6 bases between. This CDR3 comprises 13 residues. The CDR3 bases are TGTGCCAGCAGCCCCTATAGCAATCAGCCCCAGCATTTT. It encodes CASSPYSNQPQHF.

This clone came up a few times. The chain recombines TRBV27 with TRBJ1-1, with unresolved D. Germline values: CDR1 MNHEY, CDR2 SMNVEV (reference sequence). V was cut by 1 base and J by 5 bases, with 8 bases left in between. This CDR3 comprises 13 residues. CDR3 residues: CASSLLRGTEAFF. The CDR3 DNA reads as TGTGCCAGCAGTTTATTGCGGGGTACTGAAGCTTTCTTT.

The chain recombines TRBV27 with TRBJ2-5; no clear D. The germline V gene has CDR1 MNHEY and CDR2 SMNVEV (reference sequence). Trimming cost V 5 bases and J 5 bases, with 12 bases left between them. The CDR3 has 13 residues. The CDR3 DNA sequence: TGTGCCAGCAGTCTAAACCTTCGGGAGACCCAGTACTTC. Amino acid sequence: CASSLNLRETQYF.